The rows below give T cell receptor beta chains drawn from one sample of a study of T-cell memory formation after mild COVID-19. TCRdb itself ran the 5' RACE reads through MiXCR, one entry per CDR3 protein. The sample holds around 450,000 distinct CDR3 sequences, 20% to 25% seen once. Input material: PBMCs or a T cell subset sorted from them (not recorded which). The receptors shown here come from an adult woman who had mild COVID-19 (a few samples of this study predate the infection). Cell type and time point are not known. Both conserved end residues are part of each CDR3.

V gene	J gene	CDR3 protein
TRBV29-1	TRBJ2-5	CSSPGSGGETQYF
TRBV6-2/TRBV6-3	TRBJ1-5	CATTIGTSSQPQHF
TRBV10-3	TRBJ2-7	CAIRDSEQYF
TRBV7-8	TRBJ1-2	CASSHPTPIQGFGYTF
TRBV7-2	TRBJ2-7	CASSLDGLAVYEQYF
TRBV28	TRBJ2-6	CASRSQEAGANVLTF
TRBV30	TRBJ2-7	CGWSAHGYEQYF
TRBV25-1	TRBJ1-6	CASSEHRGPPLHF
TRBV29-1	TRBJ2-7	CSVDGGEPYEQYF
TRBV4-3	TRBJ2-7	CASSQELGSGRSYEQYF
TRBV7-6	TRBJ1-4	CASSFEINEKLFF
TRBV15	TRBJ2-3	CATSRAGAADTQYF
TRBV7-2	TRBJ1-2	CASSQSLTGINYGYTF
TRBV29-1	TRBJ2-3	CSVEGQHTDTQYF
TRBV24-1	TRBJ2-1	CATSDPGASSYNEQFF
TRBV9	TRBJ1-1	CASSGGGVRLNTEAFF
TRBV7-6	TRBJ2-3	CASSYLVWTSGSSTDTQYF
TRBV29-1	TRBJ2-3	CSVGTVGAADTQYF
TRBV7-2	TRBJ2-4	CASSLDRTPLAKNIQYF
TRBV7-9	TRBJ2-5	CASSWAGGVQETQYF
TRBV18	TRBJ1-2	CASSPGPYRSYGYTF
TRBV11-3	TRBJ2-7	CASSLGQKYEQYF
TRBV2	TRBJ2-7	CASRGVGLGYEQYF
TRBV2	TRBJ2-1	CASSVTGVHEQFF
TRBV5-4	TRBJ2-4	CASSWGLGNIQYF
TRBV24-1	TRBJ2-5	CATSDMYQETQYF
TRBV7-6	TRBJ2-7	CASSLGQGSKEQYF
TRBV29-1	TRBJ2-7	CSGSTSGRYNEQYF
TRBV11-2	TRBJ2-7	CASSLFPYEQYF
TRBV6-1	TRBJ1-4	CASSGLGTGFEKLFF
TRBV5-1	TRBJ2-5	CASSSGTAEVQETQYF
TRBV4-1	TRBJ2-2	CASSQTFRAAGNTGELFF
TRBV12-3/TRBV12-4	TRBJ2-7	CASRGTGGNEQYF
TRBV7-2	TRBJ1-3	CASSFLGPGNTIYF
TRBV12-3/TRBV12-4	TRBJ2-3	CASSAPSGASTDTQYF
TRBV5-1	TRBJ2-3	CASSLGTSELTDTQYF
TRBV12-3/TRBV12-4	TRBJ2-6	CASSFYLGGAGPGANVLTF
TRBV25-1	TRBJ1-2	CASSEFGGGYGYTF
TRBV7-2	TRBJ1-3	CASRTAGNTIYF
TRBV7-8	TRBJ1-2	CASSTSTGSYGYTF
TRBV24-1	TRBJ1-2	CATSEQGGDGYTF
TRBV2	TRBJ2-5	CASSEGTSYYF
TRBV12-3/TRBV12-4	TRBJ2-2	CASSRTDRGYPGELFF
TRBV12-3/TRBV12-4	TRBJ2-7	CASSLGPFRAYEQYF
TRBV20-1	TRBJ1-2	CSARGTGGRGYTF
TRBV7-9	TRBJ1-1	CASSLDGGPTRIGEAFF
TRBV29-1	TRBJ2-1	CSVVSGSRGNEQFF
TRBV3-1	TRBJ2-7	CASSQDRTSGVYEQYF
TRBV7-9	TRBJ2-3	CASSGGTQYF
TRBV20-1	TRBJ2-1	CSARQLAGAHHEDEQFF
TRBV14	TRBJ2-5	CASSRDQVETQYF
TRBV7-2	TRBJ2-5	CASSLLGGDQETQYF
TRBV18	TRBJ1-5	CASSESPGNQPQHF
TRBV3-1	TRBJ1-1	CASSRGSEAFF
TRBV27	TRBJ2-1	CASTQYNEQFF
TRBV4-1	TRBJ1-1	CASHGPSDTEAFF
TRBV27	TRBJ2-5	CASSLYPQETQYF
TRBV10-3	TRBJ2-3	CAIEVQGTDTQYF
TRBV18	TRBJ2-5	CASSPPLVYQETQYF
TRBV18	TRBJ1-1	CASSLQVTEAFF